This T cell receptor (beta chain) was recorded in a study of Graves' ophthalmopathy and Graves' hyperthyroidism. Study overall: Peripheral blood was gathered at the point of initial diagnosis, before any treatment started.

Germline CDR1 DFQATT, CDR2 SNEGSKA (reference sequence). J gave up 7 bases and V 3 bases, and 6 bases lay outside the gene matches. The CDR3 loop spans 12 amino acids. RNA transcripts served as template for amplifying TCR beta CDR3 sequences. After a first-round RT-PCR with HTBI primers, a second-round multiplex PCR was run. TCRdb independently ran MiXCR on the multiplex PCR reads; one entry per CDR3 protein. The sample shows 52,000 or so distinct CDR3 sequences, approximately 45% of them seen only once. A word on this clonotype: Its target is unknown.

Physicians reached a diagnosis by relying on clinical symptoms, serum thyroxine, TRAb, thyroid ultrasound and orbital computed tomography. The PBMCs used were ones drawn from over 9.5 ml of fresh peripheral blood. Whole-study findings and limits: Detection in blood was also observed for most expanded thyroid clonotypes above 0.001 frequency.

The chain carries TRBV20-1 and TRBJ2-7, with 7 bases matching TRBD2. The material sequenced was peripheral blood. This TCR came from an adult woman with Graves' ophthalmopathy. This chain's CDR3 is CSASRGGVEQYF. In DNA, the CDR3 is TGCAGTGCTAGCCGGGGAGGGGTTGAGCAGTACTTC.